The TCR beta chain described here comes from a study of T cells in Graves' hyperthyroidism and ophthalmopathy. The TCR beta CDR3 regions underwent amplification using RNA transcripts as the source. A set of HTBI primers served as the primers for a first-round RT-PCR of the TCR CDR3. TCRdb used MiXCR to reprocess the multiplex PCR reads, holding one entry per CDR3 protein. The profile shows under 450,000 distinct CDR3 sequences, 15% to 18% of them singletons. Isolation of PBMCs was performed on 8.5 to 10 ml fresh peripheral blood. This clonotype was counted ten times or more. The sequencing input was blood. This clonotype was obtained from a young woman with Graves' hyperthyroidism.

Here the CDR3 DNA reads TGTGCCAGCAGTGAGAAGCGGCTTAGCACAGATACGCAGTATTTT. Protein: CASSEKRLSTDTQYF. The chain links TRBV2 to TRBJ2-3; a possible D gene is TRBD2 (5 bases). V was trimmed by 3 bases and J by 0 bases, leaving 10 bases between them. CDR1 is SNHLY, CDR2 FYNNEI, per germline. The CDR3 is 15 residues long. The full variable domain, its missing parts supplied by reference TRBV2 and TRBJ2-3, is EPEVTQTPSHQVTQMGQEVILRCVPISNHLYFYWYRQILGQKVEFLVSFYNNEISEKSEIFDDQFSVERPDGSNFTLKIRSTKLEDSAMYFCASSEKRLSTDTQYFGPGTRLTVL.